This T cell receptor beta chain was captured by sequencing in a study of shared clonotypes between healthy human individuals. At the level of the study: CD4 naive and memory got three plates each, CD8 naive two, CD8 memory one.

This clone occurred once. Antigen: not known. Findings and caveats of the study: Relative to memory subsets, naive subsets generally showed larger estimated richness. Depth of sequencing was expected to influence donor clonotype sharing. Clonotypes shared by all four sorted-subset donors had higher generation probabilities than non-shared clonotypes.

Generated by immunoSEQ multiplex PCR, the TCRdb table keeps only in-frame clones and is missing some. The sample includes some 2,500,000 clones, about nine tenths of them seen just once. Germline V gene lookup returns CDR1 SGHAT and CDR2 FQNNGV. V lost 4 bases to trimming and J lost 4 bases, with 19 bases between them. CDR3 length: 16 amino acids. Sequencing was done on a sample of naive CD4+ T cells from PBMCs. Subset in this sample: CD45RA+ positively selected. The chain has TRBV11-2 and TRBJ2-5; D possibly corresponds to TRBD2 (6 bases). This receptor was identified in a man between 18 and 35 years old in good health. Some clones in this sample may be carry-over from other donors' samples. The CDR3 region is CASSSPPDQGGETQYF. CDR3 in DNA: TGTGCCAGCAGCTCCCCGCCCGACCAGGGAGGAGAGACCCAGTACTTC. The variable domain in full, with the rest retrieved from reference TRBV11-2 and TRBJ2-5, is EAGVAQSPRYKIIEKRQSVAFWCNPISGHATLYWYQQILGQGPKLLIQFQNNGVVDDSQLPKDRFSAERLKGVDSTLKIQPAKLEDSAVYLCASSSPPDQGGETQYFGPGTRLLVL.